Listed below are T cell receptor beta chains from one sample, sequenced in a study of blood T cells in healthy people across ages. One entry per CDR3 protein results from TCRdb running MiXCR on the 5' RACE reads. The sample yields roughly 1,300,000 distinct CDR3 sequences, 59% seen once. The specimen sequenced was blood. These receptors were collected from a man between 18 and 35 years old in good health. The CDR3 runs from the conserved cysteine through the conserved F or W. Fields, in order: J gene, clone size, D gene, V gene, CDR3 DNA, CDR3 protein. A D gene is named only where the DNA matches it firmly. Expanded clones get a size class; other rows say once, few or many, or leave the size out.

TRBJ2-5	once	.	TRBV6-6	TGTGCCAGCTCCCCCCAGGCTGAGGGGGAGACCCAGTACTTC	CASSPQAEGETQYF
TRBJ2-5	.	TRBD2	TRBV5-1	TGCGCCAGCAGCTCGAACCTTTTAGCTAGTGGGAGGGCCGTTCGAGAGACCCAGTACTTC	CASSSNLLASGRAVRETQYF
TRBJ2-1	.	TRBD2	TRBV20-1	TGCAGTGCTAGAGCCCCGACTAGCGGGAGTGTTGAGCAGTTCTTC	CSARAPTSGSVEQFF
TRBJ1-4	.	.	TRBV4-1	TGCGCCAGCAGCCAAGTCGCTAATGAAAAACTGTTTTTT	CASSQVANEKLFF
TRBJ1-2	.	.	TRBV20-1	TGCACCTCCGGGGGGGAATCGCCTGTGACCTATGGCTACACCTTC	CTSGGESPVTYGYTF
TRBJ1-2	.	.	TRBV29-1	TGCAGCGTTGTCAGGAACTATGGCTACACCTTC	CSVVRNYGYTF
TRBJ2-5	.	TRBD1	TRBV6-5	TGTGCCAGCAGACCTACAGGGGTGGGAGAGACCCAGTACTTC	CASRPTGVGETQYF
TRBJ1-4	.	TRBD1	TRBV5-1	TGCGCCAGCAGCGCCGGACAGGGCTATAATGAAAAACTGTTTTTT	CASSAGQGYNEKLFF
TRBJ1-3	.	.	TRBV20-1	TGCAGTGCTAGAGATAATTGGGGTCTTGGAAACACCATATATTTT	CSARDNWGLGNTIYF
TRBJ2-5	.	.	TRBV4-1	TGCGCCAGCAGCCAAGATGGATCAGTGGACATCCAAGAGACCCAGTACTTC	CASSQDGSVDIQETQYF
TRBJ2-5	.	.	TRBV20-1	TGCAGTGCTAGAGCGGTAGTGGCTACCCAAGAGACCCAGTACTTC	CSARAVVATQETQYF
TRBJ1-1	.	.	TRBV20-1	TGCAGTGTTAGAGTGGCCCTGGGGACTGAAGCTTTCTTT	CSVRVALGTEAFF
TRBJ2-2	once	TRBD1	TRBV6-1	TGTGCCACCCAAACAGGGGGCTGGATGTCCGGGGAGCTGTTTTTT	CATQTGGWMSGELFF